The 10 T cell receptor beta chains below come from one sample, sequenced in a study of human T cells and chemical hapten exposure. Each CDR3 protein is one row after TCRdb ran MiXCR on the RACE reads. The data hold roughly 180,000 distinct CDR3 sequences, with more than 14% observed a single time. The time point denotes: patch test 1, 2 weeks after DPC sensitization. As to treatment: therapeutic diphenylcyclopropenone sensitization with weekly scalp DPC. The sequencing here drew on whole blood, taken in connection with sensitization to the hapten diphenylcyclopropenone (DPC). Every receptor here comes from a woman in her thirties with alopecia areata. Some clones in this sample may be carry-over from other donors' samples.

In this sample, this clonotype turned up a few times. J is TRBJ1-2 and V is TRBV28; D gene ambiguous. Trimming pared 2 bases from V and 0 bases from J, leaving 4 bases between. CDR1 is MDHEN and CDR2 is SYDVKM in the germline V gene. The CDR3 is 13 amino acids. The CDR3 DNA follows: TGTGCCAGCAGTTTAGCAGCTAACTATGGCTACACCTTC. This sequence encodes CASSLAANYGYTF.

This clonotype was counted a few times. The V and J genes are TRBV29-1 and TRBJ1-1; TRBD1 matches at 7 bases. CDR1 and CDR2 (germline): SQVTM, ANQGSEA. J gave up 4 bases and V 7 bases, and 3 bases lay outside the gene matches. This CDR3 is built from 11 residues. The CDR3 spells CSAKGATEAFF. CDR3 in DNA: TGCAGCGCCAAGGGGGCCACTGAAGCTTTCTTT.

The chain couples TRBV28 to TRBJ1-1, with 7 bases identical to TRBD1. Germline V gene data show CDR1 as MDHEN and CDR2 as SYDVKM. With V trimmed by 7 bases and J by 6 bases, 8 bases remained unmatched. CDR3 length equals 13 residues. The DNA of the CDR3 is TGTGCCAGCACCGGAGGGACAGTCGCTGAAGCTTTCTTT. This codes for CASTGGTVAEAFF.

The chain combines TRBV5-1 with TRBJ1-1, with TRBD1 matching 12 bases. The V gene end was trimmed by 2 bases and the J gene end by 1 base; junction bases not matched to a gene: 9. From germline, CDR1 is SGHRS and CDR2 YFSETQ. CDR3 length equals 18 residues. The CDR3 protein is CASSLRPGQGASNTEAFF. The CDR3 coding sequence is TGCGCCAGCAGCTTACGTCCGGGACAGGGGGCTTCGAACACTGAAGCTTTCTTT.

This clonotype was picked up a small number of times. The chain has TRBV28 and TRBJ2-7; maybe TRBD1 (6 bases). Germline V gene data show CDR1 as MDHEN and CDR2 as SYDVKM. CDR3 size: 14 residues. V dropped 6 bases and J dropped 4 bases, with 16 bases sitting between them. In DNA, the CDR3 is TGTGCCAGCAGCCCTCCCAGGGGTCGGTACGAGCAGTACTTC. This gives the protein CASSPPRGRYEQYF. Full variable domain (missing parts from reference TRBV28 and TRBJ2-7): DVKVTQSSRYLVKRTGEKVFLECVQDMDHENMFWYRQDPGLGLRLIYFSYDVKMKEKGDIPEGYSVSREKKERFSLILESASTNQTSMYLCASSPPRGRYEQYFGPGTRLTVT.

This clonotype appeared many times. The chain has TRBV20-1 and TRBJ1-2; TRBD1 aligns across 8 bases. The junction had 8 bases not matched to a gene; V was cut back by 5 bases and J by 3 bases. The CDR3 spans 14 residues. Germline CDR1 is DFQATT and CDR2 is SNEGSKA (reference sequence). In DNA form, the CDR3 reads TGCAGTGCTCCATGGACAGGGACCGACTATGGCTACACCTTC. It encodes CSAPWTGTDYGYTF.

The chain carries TRBV11-3 and TRBJ1-1; D ambiguous. From germline, CDR1 is SGHNT and CDR2 YENEEA. Trimming took off 3 bases at V and 5 bases at J, with 10 bases between the two ends. The CDR3 extends over 13 amino acids. CDR3 DNA sequence: TGTGCCAGCAGCTTCAACTTAAGGACTGAAGCTTTCTTT. Its protein product is CASSFNLRTEAFF.

This clonotype has just a few counts. The V and J genes are TRBV27 and TRBJ2-1; 9 nucleotides agree with TRBD1. V shed 7 bases and J 2 bases; nucleotides not matched to a gene: 9. This CDR3 spans 16 amino acids. Looked up from germline, CDR1 is MNHEY and CDR2 is SMNVEV (reference sequence). CDR3 sequence reads: CASIKQGAPTYNEQFF. The CDR3 bases are TGTGCCAGCATAAAACAGGGGGCCCCAACCTACAATGAGCAGTTCTTC.

The rearrangement uses TRBV7-2 and TRBJ2-1, with D possibly being TRBD1 or TRBD2 (6 bases each). V gave up 0 bases and J gave up 3 bases, with 9 bases separating them. This CDR3 contains 15 residues. CDR1 is SGHTA, CDR2 FQGNSA, per germline. DNA for the CDR3: TGTGCCAGCAGCTTAGCCGGGGGCTTCTACAATGAGCAGTTCTTC. Translating gives CASSLAGGFYNEQFF.

In DNA form, the CDR3 reads TGTGCCAGCAGCCACTACCAGGCGGGGGATCGTCTCATCACAGATACGCAGTATTTT. Residues: CASSHYQAGDRLITDTQYF. The V call is TRBV3-1, the J call TRBJ2-3, with TRBD2 matching over 7 bases. Germline CDR1 is LGHDT and CDR2 is YNNKEL (reference sequence). Trimming cost V 3 bases and J 2 bases; bases outside gene matches: 17. The CDR3 spans 19 residues.